The 11 T cell receptor gamma chains presented below share a single source sample, sequenced in a study of intestinal T cells in coeliac disease. LymphoTrack primers amplified TRG sequences from approximately 0.2 ug of biopsy DNA. TCRdb reprocessed the multiplex PCR reads through CATT. The data contain 2,000 to 3,000 gamma-chain clones, roughly 45% of them singletons. Each case's genomic DNA was extracted from ten approximately 5.1-µm formalin-fixed paraffin-embedded scrolls. Sequenced: a duodenal biopsy. The receptors shown here come from a human donor with celiac disease.

This clone was recorded a few times. Other nucleotide sequences in the sample specify the same CDR3. The chain links TRGV10 to TRGJP1. TRGV10 counts as an open reading frame of uncertain function. The junction had 11 bases not matched to a gene; V was cut back by 8 bases and J by 4 bases. The CDR3 has 15 amino acids. The DNA for the CDR3 is TGTGCTGCGTGGGGCCCCTCATTCACTGGTTGGTTCAAGATATTT. Translated: CAAWGPSFTGWFKIF.

This chain uses TRGV2 with TRGJP2. Per germline, CDR1 EGSNGY and CDR2 YDSYNSKV. V gave up 0 bases and J gave up 6 bases; unmatched junction bases: 10. The CDR3 has 16 residues. CDR3 in DNA: TGTGCCACCTGGGACGGGCGAGAATGTTGTGATTGGATCAAGACGTTT. Its translation: CATWDGRECCDWIKTF.

The genes are TRGV2 and TRGJP1. V was clipped by 12 bases and J by 4 bases; unmatched bases: 20. This CDR3 is built from 16 residues. Germline CDR1 reads EGSNGY; CDR2 reads YDSYNSKV. The CDR3 DNA is TGTGCCGACCTGGGGACGGGGGTAGGCACTGGTTGGTTCAAGATATTT. It encodes CADLGTGVGTGWFKIF.

This rearrangement joins TRGV2 to TRGJ1 or TRGJ2. From germline, CDR1 is EGSNGY and CDR2 YDSYNSKV. The CDR3 runs 14 residues. V was clipped by 0 bases and J by 4 bases; unmatched bases: 6. This CDR3 is CATWDGQKYYKKLF. In DNA, the CDR3 is TGTGCCACCTGGGACGGGCAAAAATATTATAAGAAACTCTTT.

J is TRGJ1 or TRGJ2 and V is TRGV10. TRGV10 is given ORF status, its function remaining uncertain. CDR3 length: 10 amino acids. Losses at the gene ends were 7 bases for V and 7 bases for J; bases not matched to a gene: 2. The CDR3 protein is CAAWSYKKLF. In nucleotides, the CDR3 is TGTGCTGCGTGGTCGTATAAGAAACTCTTT.

The chain employs TRGV3 and TRGJ1 or TRGJ2. After removal of 0 bases from V and 0 bases from J, the junction contained 2 bases not matched to a gene. The V gene's germline CDR1 is VTNTFY and CDR2 YDVSTARD (reference sequence). The CDR3 covers 14 residues. This CDR3 is CATWDRQNYYKKLF. The CDR3 coding sequence is TGTGCCACCTGGGACAGGCAGAATTATTATAAGAAACTCTTT.

The chain uses TRGV8 and TRGJ1 or TRGJ2. The ends lost 3 bases at V and 2 bases at J; junction bases unmatched: 7. The CDR3 contains 14 residues. Germline CDR1 reads VENAVY; CDR2 reads YDSYNSRV. The CDR3 here is CATWDPGYYYKKLF. DNA for the CDR3: TGTGCCACCTGGGATCCGGGGTATTATTATAAGAAACTCTTT.

About this clone itself: This may be a read error, as it is one base from a much larger clone. V and J are TRGV3 and TRGJ1 or TRGJ2. Germline-derived CDR1 and CDR2 are VTNTFY and YDVSTARD (reference sequence). The CDR3 is made up of 16 amino acids. CDR3 protein: CAAWDRPKMGYYKKLF. The CDR3, as DNA: TGTGCCGCCTGGGACAGGCCGAAGATGGGGTATTATAAGAAACTCTTT.

The gene calls are TRGV2 and TRGJ1 or TRGJ2. The CDR3 loop spans 12 amino acids. J gave up 5 bases and V 0 bases, and 1 base lay outside the gene matches. Germline V lookup: CDR1 EGSNGY, CDR2 YDSYNSKV. DNA for the CDR3: TGTGCCACCTGGGACGGGAATTATAAGAAACTCTTT. It specifies CATWDGNYKKLF.

This clone is classed as large. The V and J genes are TRGV3 and TRGJ1 or TRGJ2. CDR1 and CDR2 from the germline V gene are VTNTFY and YDVSTARD (reference sequence). V trimming: 0 bases; J trimming: 6 bases; junction bases outside the gene matches: 5. The CDR3 spans 13 residues. The CDR3 sequence: CATWDRRGYKKLF. In DNA form, the CDR3 reads TGTGCCACCTGGGACAGGCGGGGTTATAAGAAACTCTTT.

This chain uses TRGV4 with TRGJ1 or TRGJ2. With V trimmed by 1 base and J by 3 bases, 6 bases remained unmatched. From germline, CDR1 is EGSTGY and CDR2 YDSYTSSV. The CDR3 sequence is 14 residues long. The CDR3 spells CATWDGFLYYKKLF. For the CDR3, the DNA is TGTGCCACCTGGGATGGTTTCCTTTATTATAAGAAACTCTTT.